The next 22 T cell receptor beta chains were all read from a single sample in a study of shared clonotypes between healthy human individuals. CD45RO-negative, CCR7-positively selected cells formed the naive CD8 fraction, excluding terminally differentiated effector memory CD45RA+ cells. Measured with immunoSEQ multiplex PCR; TCRdb has only the in-frame clones, and not every one. The sample lists 2 million or so clones; about 94% were seen once. The source material was naive CD8+ T cells sorted from blood. The receptors here all came from a man aged 18 to 30 in good health.

The chain couples TRBV28 to TRBJ2-7; tentative D call: TRBD1 (6 bases). This CDR3 contains 14 residues. The germline V gene encodes CDR1 MDHEN and CDR2 SYDVKM. V lost 2 bases, J lost 0 bases, and 8 bases lay in between. CDR3 DNA: TGTGCCAGCAGTTTACAGGGGCTCTCCTACGAGCAGTACTTC. Translated: CASSLQGLSYEQYF.

CDR3 sequence reads: CASRPSINDEQFF. The CDR3 region has the DNA TGTGCCAGTCGGCCTAGCATCAACGATGAGCAGTTCTTC. V and J are TRBV27 and TRBJ2-1; a weak D match, TRBD2 (5 bases). Trimming removed 9 bases at V and 8 bases at J, with 17 bases between. Germline CDR1 and CDR2: MNHEY and SMNVEV (reference sequence). The CDR3 is 13 amino acids.

The rearrangement uses TRBV29-1 and TRBJ2-6, with D possibly being TRBD1 (6 bases). This CDR3 contains 13 residues. V was clipped by 3 bases and J by 5 bases, with 8 bases between them. CDR1 SQVTM and CDR2 ANQGSEA come from the germline V gene. CDR3 coding DNA: TGCAGCGTTGAGGGACATCGGGCCAACGTCCTGACTTTC. It specifies CSVEGHRANVLTF.

The V gene is TRBV28, the J gene TRBJ1-6; 9 bases agree with TRBD1. This CDR3 region has 14 residues. Germline-derived CDR1 and CDR2 are MDHEN and SYDVKM. Trimming at V came to 4 bases and at J to 7 bases, leaving 2 bases not matched to a gene. CDR3 DNA: TGTGCCAGCAGTTGGACAGGGGACAATTCACCCCTCCACTTT. As protein: CASSWTGDNSPLHF.

The genes are TRBV5-4 and TRBJ1-4; unclear D gene. This CDR3 has 15 amino acids. Looked up from germline, CDR1 is SGHNT and CDR2 is YYREEE (reference sequence). V lost 0 bases, J lost 8 bases, and 14 bases lay in between. In nucleotides, the CDR3 is TGTGCCAGCAGCTTGGCCGGCAGAGGCGAAGAAAAACTGTTTTTT. Translating it yields CASSLAGRGEEKLFF.

The rearrangement joins TRBV5-6 to TRBJ2-7, with TRBD1 matching over 9 bases. Germline CDR1 SGHDT, CDR2 YYEEEE. The CDR3 has 15 amino acids. The J segment lost 5 bases and the V segment lost 0 bases, leaving 6 bases of the junction unmatched. The CDR3 sequence: CASSLGGQGNHEQYF. Written as DNA, the CDR3 is TGTGCCAGCAGCTTGGGGGGACAGGGTAACCACGAGCAGTACTTC.

Concerning this clone itself: The sample has other DNA sequences that encode this CDR3 too. This chain joins TRBV27 and TRBJ2-7; D possibly uses TRBD1 or TRBD2 (6 bases each). Per the germline V gene, CDR1 is MNHEY and CDR2 is SMNVEV (reference sequence). V was shortened by 6 bases and J by 2 bases, with 14 bases between the two germline ends. The CDR3 extends over 14 amino acids. DNA of the CDR3: TGTGCCAGCAGCCCCGGGGGCAGTACCTACGAGCAGTACTTC. Amino acids: CASSPGGSTYEQYF.

The CDR3 region is CASSLEGNLEPPLHF. CDR3 DNA: TGTGCCAGCAGTTTAGAAGGGAACTTGGAGCCACCCCTCCACTTT. This chain joins TRBV28 and TRBJ1-6, with D hard to call. The CDR3 runs 15 residues. V shed 2 bases and J shed 11 bases, with 16 bases lying between them. Looked up from germline, CDR1 is MDHEN and CDR2 is SYDVKM.

The chain links TRBV6-5 to TRBJ2-3; 7 bases are a match to TRBD2. This CDR3 contains 15 residues. The V segment lost 7 bases and the J segment 1 base; nucleotides outside the gene matches: 8. Germline CDR1 reads MNHEY; CDR2 reads SVGAGI. CDR3 coding DNA: TGTGCCAGCATTCTCAGGGAGGGCGGCACAGATACGCAGTATTTT. It encodes CASILREGGTDTQYF.

The chain has TRBV6-6 and TRBJ1-5; D is undetermined. V shed 4 bases and J shed 7 bases, with 5 bases lying between them. Germline CDR1 is MNHNY and CDR2 is SVGAGI (reference sequence). CDR3 length: 11 amino acids. The CDR3 spells CASSSTQPQHF. In nucleotides, the CDR3 is TGTGCCAGCAGTTCGACACAGCCCCAGCATTTT.

The chain carries TRBV4-1 and TRBJ1-3, with D maybe TRBD1 (5 bases). The CDR3 contains 16 residues. V lost 0 bases and J 3 bases, leaving 12 bases between the germline ends. Germline lookup yields CDR1 MGHRA and CDR2 YSYEKL. The CDR3: CASSQEGAGSGNTIYF. In nucleotides, the CDR3 is TGCGCCAGCAGCCAAGAAGGGGCAGGGAGTGGAAACACCATATATTTT.

This chain uses TRBV7-9 with TRBJ2-7; D may match TRBD1 or TRBD2 (5 bases each). From germline, CDR1 is SEHNR and CDR2 FQNEAQ (reference sequence). The germline V and J ends were trimmed by 5 bases and 2 bases, with 22 bases remaining between them. The CDR3 runs to 17 residues. The CDR3 sequence is CASSPPGPNIIPYEQYF. The CDR3, as DNA: TGTGCCAGCAGCCCTCCGGGGCCAAATATTATCCCCTACGAGCAGTACTTC.

This clone was observed a single time. This chain links TRBV10-2 with TRBJ1-4; the D gene is possibly TRBD1 (5 bases). Between the trimmed V and J ends, which lost 3 bases and 4 bases, there was a span of 9 bases. Germline V gene data show CDR1 as WSHSY and CDR2 as SAAADI. This CDR3 is built from 14 residues. This CDR3 reads CASSDGGVNEKLFF. As DNA, the CDR3 is TGCGCCAGCAGTGATGGAGGGGTTAATGAAAAACTGTTTTTT.

The V gene is TRBV10-3, the J gene TRBJ1-5; D is uncertain. Germline-derived CDR1 and CDR2 are ENHRY and SYGVKD. CDR3 length: 13 amino acids. V gave up 0 bases and J gave up 7 bases, with 7 bases separating them. The CDR3 here is CAISESIGQPQHF. For the CDR3, the DNA is TGTGCCATCAGTGAGTCGATCGGGCAGCCCCAGCATTTT.

This clone was counted a single time. This same CDR3 is encoded by further DNA sequences in the sample. The rearrangement uses TRBV6-5 and TRBJ2-7; no definite D call. The CDR3 runs to 13 residues. The V end lost 2 bases, the J end lost 3 bases, and 8 bases lay between the germline ends. Per the germline V gene, CDR1 is MNHEY and CDR2 is SVGAGI. The CDR3 DNA reads as TGTGCCAGCAGTTACGACACCAACTACGAGCAGTACTTC. It translates to CASSYDTNYEQYF.

This chain joins TRBV18 and TRBJ2-7, with D perhaps matching TRBD1 or TRBD2 (5 bases each). This CDR3 contains 14 residues. Germline values: CDR1 KGHSH, CDR2 LQKENI. CDR3 loop: CASKDPRGDYEQYF. CDR3 nucleotide sequence: TGTGCTTCCAAGGACCCAAGGGGAGATTACGAGCAGTACTTC.

This chain links TRBV28 with TRBJ2-1, with a weak D call TRBD1 (7 bases). CDR1 is MDHEN, CDR2 SYDVKM, per germline. The germline V and J ends were trimmed by 5 bases and 10 bases, with 18 bases remaining between them. CDR3 length: 14 residues. CDR3 in DNA: TGTGCCAGCAGTGCGGGACAGTGGGCTTGGGAGCAGTTCTTC. This gives the protein CASSAGQWAWEQFF.

The chain links TRBV7-9 to TRBJ2-2; D is uncertain. V was cut by 1 base and J by 5 bases, with 11 bases left in between. CDR1 is SEHNR and CDR2 is FQNEAQ in the germline V gene (reference sequence). CDR3 length equals 15 residues. DNA for the CDR3: TGTGCCAGCAGCTTAGAGTCTCAGTATACCGGGGAGCTGTTTTTT. Protein: CASSLESQYTGELFF.

The genes are TRBV7-8 and TRBJ2-7; D is perhaps TRBD2 (6 bases). Between the trimmed V and J ends, which lost 5 bases and 0 bases, there was a span of 17 bases. From germline, CDR1 is SGHVS and CDR2 FQNEAQ. The CDR3 spans 16 residues. Here the CDR3 reads CASSNPPGLSSYEQYF. The CDR3 region has the DNA TGTGCCAGCAGCAATCCACCGGGACTTTCCTCCTACGAGCAGTACTTC.

This sequence joins TRBV5-4 and TRBJ2-1; D call uncertain. V was cut by 5 bases and J by 9 bases, with 18 bases left in between. The CDR3 has 14 residues. The germline gives CDR1 SGHNT, CDR2 YYREEE (reference sequence). CDR3 sequence: CASSPDQNWGEQFF. The CDR3 coding sequence is TGTGCCAGCAGTCCAGACCAAAACTGGGGTGAGCAGTTCTTC.

V gene TRBV27 combines with J gene TRBJ2-7; tentative D call: TRBD2 (6 bases). Trimming pared 6 bases from V and 3 bases from J, leaving 18 bases between. Looked up from germline, CDR1 is MNHEY and CDR2 is SMNVEV (reference sequence). The length of the CDR3 is 15 residues. CDR3 in amino acids: CASSLAWAPYYEQYF. CDR3 nucleotide sequence: TGTGCCAGCAGCCTAGCGTGGGCGCCCTACTACGAGCAGTACTTC.

The V call is TRBV10-1, the J call TRBJ2-2, with D tentatively TRBD2 (5 bases). In germline, CDR1 is WNHNN, CDR2 SYGVQD (reference sequence). Trimming shortened V by 0 bases and J by 3 bases, and 14 bases separated the two germline ends. The CDR3 length is 17 residues. The CDR3 DNA reads as TGCGCCAGCAGTGAGTCAACGGGAACTGGGGACACCGGGGAGCTGTTTTTT. Amino acids: CASSESTGTGDTGELFF.